This T cell receptor beta chain was captured by sequencing in a study of T cell changes during pregnancy in multiple sclerosis (dated by TCRdb to about 2019). General notes on the study: Changes in the T cell repertoire over the course of pregnancy were examined in this study in women with multiple sclerosis.

Trimmed from V: 2 bases; trimmed from J: 2 bases; junction bases lacking a gene match: 4. Inclusive of the bounding cysteine and phenylalanine, the CDR3 is 15 residues long. The DNA shown is the 45-base CDR3, in frame from base 1. For CDR1 and CDR2, the germline V gene lists SGHAT and FQNNGV. Library preparation employed the immunoSEQ multiplex PCR assay. Not all clones reach the TCRdb copy of this immuneACCESS table, which keeps in-frame sequences only. Checked studies attribute under half of the gap to unresolved V genes and leave the rest unexplained. The sample contains tens of thousands of clones, roughly 94% of them found a single time. The ten biggest clones cover around 0.47% of the sample. As concerns this clone: There is no known antigen for this receptor. No clone much larger than this one lies a single base away; base qualities are absent.

The sequenced sample was CD4+ T cells from peripheral blood mononuclear cells, obtained in the first trimester of pregnancy. The sequence derives from a female donor with multiple sclerosis, enrolled in a pregnancy study. The chain is assembled from TRBV11-2 and TRBJ2-3; 7 central nucleotides agree with TRBD2. The nucleotide sequence is given as TGTGCCAGCAGCTTAATGGGGGGGACCACAGATACGCAGTATTTT. Its protein reads: CASSLMGGTTDTQYF.